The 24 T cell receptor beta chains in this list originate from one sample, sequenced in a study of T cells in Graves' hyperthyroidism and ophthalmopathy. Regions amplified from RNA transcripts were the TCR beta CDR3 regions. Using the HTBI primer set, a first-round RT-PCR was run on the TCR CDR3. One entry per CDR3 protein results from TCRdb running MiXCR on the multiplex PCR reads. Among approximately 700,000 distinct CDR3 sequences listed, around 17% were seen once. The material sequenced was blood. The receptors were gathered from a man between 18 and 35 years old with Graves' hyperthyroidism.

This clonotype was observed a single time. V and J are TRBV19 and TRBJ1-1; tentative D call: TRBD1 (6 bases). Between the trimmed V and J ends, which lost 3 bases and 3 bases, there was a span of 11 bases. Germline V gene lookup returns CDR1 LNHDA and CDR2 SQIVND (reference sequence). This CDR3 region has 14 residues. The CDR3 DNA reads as TGTGCCAGTAGTATCAGGGGCGGGGACACTGAAGCTTTCTTT. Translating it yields CASSIRGGDTEAFF.

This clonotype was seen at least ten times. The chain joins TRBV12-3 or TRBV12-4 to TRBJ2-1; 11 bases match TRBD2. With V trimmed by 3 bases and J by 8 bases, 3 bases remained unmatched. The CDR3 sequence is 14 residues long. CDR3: CASSFTSGSHEQFF. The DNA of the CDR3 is TGTGCCAGCAGTTTTACTAGCGGGAGTCATGAGCAGTTCTTC.

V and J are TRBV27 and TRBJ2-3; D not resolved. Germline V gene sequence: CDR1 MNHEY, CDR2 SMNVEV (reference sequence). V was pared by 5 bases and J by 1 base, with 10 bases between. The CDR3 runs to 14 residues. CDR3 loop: CASSPSPGTDTQYF. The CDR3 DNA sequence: TGTGCCAGCAGTCCCAGCCCGGGCACAGATACGCAGTATTTT.

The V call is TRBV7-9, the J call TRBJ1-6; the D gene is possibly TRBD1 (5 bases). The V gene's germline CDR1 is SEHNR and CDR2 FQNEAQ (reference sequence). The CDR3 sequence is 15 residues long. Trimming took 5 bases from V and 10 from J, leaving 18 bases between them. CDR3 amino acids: CASSLLEGFRSPLHF. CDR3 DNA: TGTGCCAGCAGCCTCCTCGAGGGGTTCCGGTCACCCCTCCACTTT.

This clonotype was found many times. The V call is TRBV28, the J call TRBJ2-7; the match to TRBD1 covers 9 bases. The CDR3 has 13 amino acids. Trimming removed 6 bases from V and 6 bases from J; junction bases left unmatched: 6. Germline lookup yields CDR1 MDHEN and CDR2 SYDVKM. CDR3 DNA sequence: TGTGCCAGCAGGGGGACAGGGTTCGGCGAGCAGTACTTC. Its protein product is CASRGTGFGEQYF.

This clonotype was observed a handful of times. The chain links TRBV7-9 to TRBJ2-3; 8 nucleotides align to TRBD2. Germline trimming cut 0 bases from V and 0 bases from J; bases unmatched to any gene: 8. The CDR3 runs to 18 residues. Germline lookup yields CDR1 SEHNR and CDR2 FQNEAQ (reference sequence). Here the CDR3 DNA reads TGTGCCAGCAGCTTAGCTCCCGGGACTAGGACTAGCACAGATACGCAGTATTTT. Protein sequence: CASSLAPGTRTSTDTQYF.

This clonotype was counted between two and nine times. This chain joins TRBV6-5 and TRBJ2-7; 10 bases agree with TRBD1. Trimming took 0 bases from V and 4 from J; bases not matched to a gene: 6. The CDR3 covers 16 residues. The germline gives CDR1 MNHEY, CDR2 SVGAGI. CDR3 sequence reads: CASSYSQGTGVYEQYF. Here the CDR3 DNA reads TGTGCCAGCAGTTACTCACAGGGGACAGGGGTATACGAGCAGTACTTC.

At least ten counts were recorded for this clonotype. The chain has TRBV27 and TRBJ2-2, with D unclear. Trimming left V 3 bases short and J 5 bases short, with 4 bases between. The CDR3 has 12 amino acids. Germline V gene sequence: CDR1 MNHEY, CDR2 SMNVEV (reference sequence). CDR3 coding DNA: TGTGCCAGCAGTTTCAGGACCGGGGAGCTGTTTTTT. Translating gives CASSFRTGELFF.

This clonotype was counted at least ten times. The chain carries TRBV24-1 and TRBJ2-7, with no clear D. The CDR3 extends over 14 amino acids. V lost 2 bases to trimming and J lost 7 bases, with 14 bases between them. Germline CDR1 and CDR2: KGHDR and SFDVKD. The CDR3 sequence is CATSDSGEIGEQYF. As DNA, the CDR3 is TGTGCCACCAGTGATTCGGGTGAGATAGGGGAGCAGTACTTC.

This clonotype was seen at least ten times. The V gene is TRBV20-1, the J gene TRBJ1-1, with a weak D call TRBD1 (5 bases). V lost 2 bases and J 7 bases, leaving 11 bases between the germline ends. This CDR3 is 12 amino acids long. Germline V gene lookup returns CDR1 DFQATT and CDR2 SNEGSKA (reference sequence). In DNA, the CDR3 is TGCAGTGCTAGATCGTCCAGGGTTGAAGCTTTCTTT. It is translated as CSARSSRVEAFF.

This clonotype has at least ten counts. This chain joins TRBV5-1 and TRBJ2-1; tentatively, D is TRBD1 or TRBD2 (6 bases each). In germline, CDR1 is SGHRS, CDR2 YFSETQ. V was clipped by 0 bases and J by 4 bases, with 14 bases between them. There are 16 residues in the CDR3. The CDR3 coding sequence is TGCGCCAGCAGCTTGGCGGCCAGGGGACTTTACAATGAGCAGTTCTTC. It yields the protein CASSLAARGLYNEQFF.

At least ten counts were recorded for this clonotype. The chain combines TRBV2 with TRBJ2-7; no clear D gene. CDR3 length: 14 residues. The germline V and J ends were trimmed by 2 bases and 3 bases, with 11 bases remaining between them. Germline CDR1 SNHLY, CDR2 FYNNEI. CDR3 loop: CASSEKGKGYEQYF. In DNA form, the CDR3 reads TGTGCCAGCAGTGAAAAGGGAAAGGGCTACGAGCAGTACTTC.

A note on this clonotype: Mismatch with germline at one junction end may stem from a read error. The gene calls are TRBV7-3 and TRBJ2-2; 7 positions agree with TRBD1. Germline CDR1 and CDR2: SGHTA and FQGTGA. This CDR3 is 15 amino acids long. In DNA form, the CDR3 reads TGTGCCAGCAGCGGGACAGCGGCCGAACACCGGGGAGCTGTTTTT. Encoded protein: CASSGTAAEHRGAVF.

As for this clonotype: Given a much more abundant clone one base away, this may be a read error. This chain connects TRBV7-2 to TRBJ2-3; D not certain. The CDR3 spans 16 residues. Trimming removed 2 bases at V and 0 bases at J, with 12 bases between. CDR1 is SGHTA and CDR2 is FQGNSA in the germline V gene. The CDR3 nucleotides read TGTGCCAGCAGCTTATGTGGCCCCACTAGCACAGATACGCAGTATTTT. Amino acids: CASSLCGPTSTDTQYF.

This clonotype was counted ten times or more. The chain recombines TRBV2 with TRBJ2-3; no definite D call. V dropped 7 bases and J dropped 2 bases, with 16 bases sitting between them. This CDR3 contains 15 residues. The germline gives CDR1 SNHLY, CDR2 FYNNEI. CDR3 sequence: CASTALVLPTDTQYF. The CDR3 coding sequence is TGTGCCAGCACCGCCTTAGTGCTCCCCACAGATACGCAGTATTTT. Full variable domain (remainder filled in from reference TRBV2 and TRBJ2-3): EPEVTQTPSHQVTQMGQEVILRCVPISNHLYFYWYRQILGQKVEFLVSFYNNEISEKSEIFDDQFSVERPDGSNFTLKIRSTKLEDSAMYFCASTALVLPTDTQYFGPGTRLTVL.

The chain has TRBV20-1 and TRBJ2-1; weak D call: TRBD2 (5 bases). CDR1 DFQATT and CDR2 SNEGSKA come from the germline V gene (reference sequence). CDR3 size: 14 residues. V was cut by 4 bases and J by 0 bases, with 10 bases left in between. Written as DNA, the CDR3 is TGCAGTGCTACGACTACCAGCTCCTACAATGAGCAGTTCTTC. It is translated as CSATTTSSYNEQFF.

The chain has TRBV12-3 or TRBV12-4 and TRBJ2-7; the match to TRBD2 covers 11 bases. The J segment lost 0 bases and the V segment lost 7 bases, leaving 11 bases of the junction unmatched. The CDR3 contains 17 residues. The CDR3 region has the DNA TGTGCCAGCACCTTCGGGACTAGCGGAACACACTCCTACGAGCAGTACTTC. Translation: CASTFGTSGTHSYEQYF.

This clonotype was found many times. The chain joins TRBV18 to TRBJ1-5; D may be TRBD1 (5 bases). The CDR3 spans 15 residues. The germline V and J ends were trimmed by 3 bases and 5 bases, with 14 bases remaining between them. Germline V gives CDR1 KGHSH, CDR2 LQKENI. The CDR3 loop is CASSPRRGGDQPQHF. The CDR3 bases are TGTGCCAGCTCACCTAGGAGGGGCGGAGATCAGCCCCAGCATTTT.

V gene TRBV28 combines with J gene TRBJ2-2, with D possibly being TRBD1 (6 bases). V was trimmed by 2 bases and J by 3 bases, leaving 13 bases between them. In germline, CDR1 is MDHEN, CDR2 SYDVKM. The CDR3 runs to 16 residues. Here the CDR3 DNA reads TGTGCCAGCAGTTTAGTCGGCAGGGGTTACACCGGGGAGCTGTTTTTT. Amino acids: CASSLVGRGYTGELFF.

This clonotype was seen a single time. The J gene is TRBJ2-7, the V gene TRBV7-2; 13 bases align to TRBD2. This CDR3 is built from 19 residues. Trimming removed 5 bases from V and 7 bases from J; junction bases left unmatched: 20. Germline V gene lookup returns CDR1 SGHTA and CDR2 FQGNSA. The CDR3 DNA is TGTGCCAGCAGCCCGAGGCCCACTGGACTAGCGGGAGTATTAGGAGAGCAGTACTTC. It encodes CASSPRPTGLAGVLGEQYF.

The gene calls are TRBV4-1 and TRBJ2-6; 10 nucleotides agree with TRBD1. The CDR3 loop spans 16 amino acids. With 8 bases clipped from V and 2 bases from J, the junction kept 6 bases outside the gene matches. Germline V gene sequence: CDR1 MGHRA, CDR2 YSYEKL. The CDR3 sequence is CASAGTGETGANVLTF. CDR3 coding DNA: TGCGCCAGCGCCGGGACAGGGGAGACTGGGGCCAACGTCCTGACTTTC.

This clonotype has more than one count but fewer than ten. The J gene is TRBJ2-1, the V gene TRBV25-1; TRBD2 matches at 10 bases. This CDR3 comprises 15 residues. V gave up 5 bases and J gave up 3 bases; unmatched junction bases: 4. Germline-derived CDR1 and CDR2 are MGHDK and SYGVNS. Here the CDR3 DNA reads TGTGCCAGCAGTCTAGCGGGAGCGAACTACAATGAGCAGTTCTTC. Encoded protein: CASSLAGANYNEQFF.

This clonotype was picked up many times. The CDR3 spells CASSHRGRGTEAFF. The CDR3 coding sequence is TGTGCCAGCAGCCACCGGGGCAGGGGCACTGAAGCTTTCTTT. J is TRBJ1-1 and V is TRBV3-1; TRBD1 is a possible D gene (6 bases). Trimming removed 3 bases from V and 4 bases from J, with 12 bases in between. The length of the CDR3 is 14 residues. CDR1 is LGHDT and CDR2 is YNNKEL in the germline V gene (reference sequence).

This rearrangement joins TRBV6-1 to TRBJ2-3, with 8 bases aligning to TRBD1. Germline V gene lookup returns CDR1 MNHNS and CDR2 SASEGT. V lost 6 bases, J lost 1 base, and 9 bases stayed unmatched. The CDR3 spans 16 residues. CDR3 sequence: CASSMRGQGGTDTQYF. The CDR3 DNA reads TGTGCCAGCAGCATGAGAGGACAGGGAGGCACAGATACGCAGTATTTT.